Listed below are T cell receptor beta chains from one sample, sequenced in a study of graft-versus-host responses after intestinal transplantation. Clones were sequenced by immunoSEQ multiplex PCR, and TCRdb holds only the in-frame ones, with some missing. The table has about 88,000 clones, about 94% seen once; the top ten hold 0.15% to 0.2%. Their antigen targets remain unknown. The specimen comprised unstimulated CD4+ T cells sorted from spleen or lymph node cells, sampled before transplant. All receptors derive from a human donor who was the organ donor for an intestinal transplant. Both conserved end residues are part of each CDR3. D genes are given only for firm matches. Only some rows state a clone size, as once, few, many or a class for expanded clones.

V: TRBV18; D: TRBD1; size: once; J: TRBJ2-2; CDR3: CASSPPYRGNTGELFF; DNA: TGTGCCAGCTCACCACCTTACAGGGGGAACACCGGGGAGCTGTTTTTT
V: TRBV5-1; D: -; size: once; J: TRBJ1-2; CDR3: CASSLNPTGNYGYTF; DNA: TGCGCCAGCAGCTTGAATCCCACGGGGAACTATGGCTACACCTTC
V: TRBV7-2; D: TRBD1; size: -; J: TRBJ1-5; CDR3: CASSLGGQGHQPQHF; DNA: TGTGCCAGCAGCTTAGGTGGACAGGGCCATCAGCCCCAGCATTTT
V: TRBV12-5; D: TRBD1; size: -; J: TRBJ2-7; CDR3: CASGRLYRGPTRYEQYF; DNA: TGTGCTAGTGGCCGACTTTACAGGGGCCCAACCCGCTACGAGCAGTACTTC
V: TRBV6-5; D: -; size: -; J: TRBJ2-5; CDR3: CASSYRQGGETQYF; DNA: TGTGCCAGCAGTTATAGGCAGGGCGGAGAGACCCAGTACTTC
V: TRBV14; D: TRBD2; size: -; J: TRBJ2-7; CDR3: CASSRLAGGEQYF; DNA: TGTGCCAGCAGCCGACTAGCGGGGGGAGAGCAGTACTTC
V: TRBV6-1; D: TRBD2; size: -; J: TRBJ2-5; CDR3: CASRWTSGGAETQYF; DNA: TGTGCCAGCAGGTGGACTAGCGGGGGGGCAGAGACCCAGTACTTC
V: TRBV6-5; D: -; size: -; J: TRBJ1-6; CDR3: CASSLTGPLNSPLHF; DNA: TGTGCCAGCAGTCTAACAGGGCCCCTCAATTCACCCCTCCACTTT
V: TRBV28; D: -; size: -; J: TRBJ1-1; CDR3: CASSVSGEGSTEAFF; DNA: TGTGCCAGCAGTGTATCAGGGGAAGGGAGCACTGAAGCTTTCTTT
V: TRBV7-3; D: -; size: -; J: TRBJ2-1; CDR3: CASRSTGTVSNEQFF; DNA: TGTGCCAGCAGATCAACCGGGACTGTAAGTAATGAGCAGTTCTTC
V: TRBV7-9; D: TRBD1; size: -; J: TRBJ1-2; CDR3: CASSWDREGFPGYTF; DNA: TGTGCCAGCAGCTGGGACAGGGAGGGGTTTCCTGGCTACACCTTC
V: TRBV5-3; D: -; size: once; J: TRBJ1-1; CDR3: CARSWEYDGLNTEAFF; DNA: TGTGCCAGAAGCTGGGAGTATGACGGACTGAACACTGAAGCTTTCTTT
V: TRBV28; D: -; size: -; J: TRBJ1-5; CDR3: CASSFPGTRANQPQHF; DNA: TGTGCCAGCAGTTTTCCGGGGACTCGGGCAAATCAGCCCCAGCATTTT
V: TRBV2; D: -; size: -; J: TRBJ2-7; CDR3: CASSVIGGEQYF; DNA: TGTGCCAGCAGTGTAATAGGGGGAGAGCAGTACTTC
V: TRBV19; D: -; size: -; J: TRBJ2-1; CDR3: CASSIRPYEQFF; DNA: TGTGCCAGTAGTATAAGGCCCTATGAGCAGTTCTTC
V: TRBV25-1; D: TRBD1; size: -; J: TRBJ2-7; CDR3: CASSVPGGYEQYF; DNA: TGTGCCAGCAGTGTTCCAGGGGGCTACGAGCAGTACTTC
V: TRBV5-4; D: -; size: -; J: TRBJ2-3; CDR3: CASSLAASRTDTQYF; DNA: TGTGCCAGCAGCTTGGCGGCTAGCAGGACAGATACGCAGTATTTT
V: TRBV7-2; D: -; size: -; J: TRBJ1-1; CDR3: CASSLLGTEAFF; DNA: TGTGCCAGCAGCTTGCTGGGCACTGAAGCTTTCTTT
V: TRBV6-5; D: -; size: once; J: TRBJ2-7; CDR3: CASSRQGKPEQYF; DNA: TGTGCCAGCAGTCGGCAGGGGAAACCCGAGCAGTACTTC
V: TRBV4-1; D: -; size: once; J: TRBJ2-3; CDR3: CASSQVAHSTDTQYF; DNA: TGCGCCAGCAGCCAAGTAGCTCATAGCACAGATACGCAGTATTTT
V: TRBV5-6; D: -; size: -; J: TRBJ2-3; CDR3: CASSNGWGGQDTQYF; DNA: TGTGCCAGCAGCAATGGATGGGGGGGCCAAGATACGCAGTATTTT
V: TRBV2; D: -; size: once; J: TRBJ2-3; CDR3: CASSDTVGQYF; DNA: TGTGCCAGCAGTGATACAGTCGGGCAGTATTTT
V: TRBV6-1; D: -; size: -; J: TRBJ1-1; CDR3: CASIDRDILNTEAFF; DNA: TGTGCCAGCATAGACCGGGACATACTAAACACTGAAGCTTTCTTT
V: TRBV5-1; D: TRBD1; size: -; J: TRBJ2-7; CDR3: CASSPGQGGSYEQYF; DNA: TGCGCCAGCAGCCCGGGACAGGGTGGCTCATACGAGCAGTACTTC
V: TRBV5-4; D: -; size: -; J: TRBJ2-1; CDR3: CASSLYDRGGTDEQFF; DNA: TGTGCCAGCAGCTTGTACGATAGGGGTGGAACGGATGAGCAGTTCTTC
V: TRBV28; D: -; size: -; J: TRBJ1-5; CDR3: CASSRYPPQHF; DNA: TGTGCCAGCAGCCGTTATCCTCCCCAGCATTTT
V: TRBV4-2; D: -; size: -; J: TRBJ2-7; CDR3: CASSQDGTVYLYEQYF; DNA: TGTGCCAGCAGCCAGGACGGGACTGTATATCTCTACGAGCAGTACTTC
V: TRBV28; D: TRBD1; size: once; J: TRBJ2-7; CDR3: CASTRQGLSYEQYF; DNA: TGTGCCAGCACTCGACAGGGGCTCTCCTACGAGCAGTACTTC
V: TRBV7-9; D: TRBD1; size: once; J: TRBJ1-5; CDR3: CASSSDRAPWYSNQPQHF; DNA: TGTGCCAGCAGCTCGGACAGGGCACCATGGTATAGCAATCAGCCCCAGCATTTT
V: TRBV18; D: TRBD1; size: -; J: TRBJ1-6; CDR3: CASSSVRGLGSPLHF; DNA: TGTGCCAGCTCATCGGTCAGGGGGCTTGGTTCACCCCTCCACTTT
V: TRBV7-3; D: -; size: -; J: TRBJ2-3; CDR3: CASSPTGTSTDTQYF; DNA: TGTGCCAGCAGCCCGACCGGGACTAGCACAGATACGCAGTATTTT
V: TRBV10-1; D: -; size: -; J: TRBJ1-6; CDR3: CASSEQGRGSPLHF; DNA: TGCGCCAGCAGTGAGCAGGGAAGGGGGTCACCCCTCCACTTT
V: TRBV10-3; D: TRBD1; size: once; J: TRBJ2-3; CDR3: CATYGTGADTQYF; DNA: TGTGCCACCTACGGGACAGGGGCAGATACGCAGTATTTT
V: TRBV6-5; D: TRBD2; size: -; J: TRBJ2-2; CDR3: CASRKAGDHTGELFF; DNA: TGTGCCAGCAGGAAGGCGGGGGACCACACCGGGGAGCTGTTTTTT
V: TRBV7-3; D: TRBD1; size: -; J: TRBJ1-1; CDR3: CASSITKTGKGTEAFF; DNA: TGTGCCAGCAGCATAACGAAGACAGGGAAGGGCACTGAAGCTTTCTTT
V: TRBV30; D: -; size: -; J: TRBJ1-6; CDR3: CAWSIDSLGPLHF; DNA: TGTGCCTGGAGTATCGACAGTCTTGGACCCCTCCACTTT
V: TRBV4-1; D: -; size: -; J: TRBJ1-5; CDR3: CASSQALVPGVAQPQHF; DNA: TGCGCCAGCAGCCAAGCTTTAGTTCCTGGGGTGGCTCAGCCCCAGCATTTT
V: TRBV28; D: -; size: -; J: TRBJ1-5; CDR3: CASSLKTAYSNQPQHF; DNA: TGTGCCAGCAGTTTAAAGACAGCTTATAGCAATCAGCCCCAGCATTTT
V: TRBV6-6; D: -; size: -; J: TRBJ2-5; CDR3: CASSFPAETQYF; DNA: TGTGCCAGCAGTTTTCCCGCGGAGACCCAGTACTTC
V: TRBV9; D: TRBD2; size: -; J: TRBJ2-1; CDR3: CASSLTSGGYNEQFF; DNA: TGTGCCAGCAGCTTAACTAGCGGGGGCTACAATGAGCAGTTCTTC
V: TRBV6-1; D: -; size: -; J: TRBJ1-6; CDR3: CASSETGSPLHF; DNA: TGTGCCAGCAGCGAGACAGGTTCACCCCTCCACTTT
V: TRBV19; D: -; size: -; J: TRBJ1-3; CDR3: CASTPGHYSGNTIYF; DNA: TGTGCCAGTACACCGGGACATTACTCTGGAAACACCATATATTTT